The 21 T cell receptor beta chains reported below all come from one sample, sequenced in a study of cytomegalovirus exposure and HLA in healthy donors. The PCR employed 60 Vbeta primers together with 13 Jbeta primers. Generated by immunoSEQ multiplex PCR, the TCRdb table keeps only in-frame clones and is missing some. Here the sample spans about 140,000 clones, around 65% being singletons. The specimen sequenced was PBMCs. The origin of the receptors is a woman in her sixties in good health and CMV-seronegative.

This clone appeared a single time. The chain employs TRBV27 and TRBJ1-2, with 7 bases fitting TRBD1. The J segment lost 3 bases and the V segment lost 8 bases, leaving 3 bases of the junction unmatched. Germline V gene lookup returns CDR1 MNHEY and CDR2 SMNVEV (reference sequence). The CDR3 contains 12 residues. This chain's CDR3 is CASGQGDYGYTF. CDR3 coding DNA: TGTGCCAGCGGGCAGGGGGACTATGGCTACACCTTC.

V gene TRBV7-8 combines with J gene TRBJ1-1; 11 bases agree with TRBD1. The CDR3 runs 15 residues. The germline gives CDR1 SGHVS, CDR2 FQNEAQ. Trimming cost V 6 bases and J 3 bases; bases outside gene matches: 6. CDR3 nucleotide sequence: TGTGCCAGCAGGGACAGGGGGCGAAGGGACACTGAAGCTTTCTTT. Translated: CASRDRGRRDTEAFF.

The V and J genes are TRBV7-2 and TRBJ1-3; D may be TRBD1 (6 bases). Trimming removed 5 bases from V and 4 bases from J, with 18 bases in between. The CDR3 runs 16 residues. Germline CDR1 reads SGHTA; CDR2 reads FQGNSA. The CDR3 DNA follows: TGTGCCAGCAGCCCCCCGGCGGGGGCGATGGGAAACACCATATATTTT. It translates to CASSPPAGAMGNTIYF.

The J gene is TRBJ1-1, the V gene TRBV18; D unresolved. The CDR3 extends over 13 amino acids. Germline CDR1 and CDR2: KGHSH and LQKENI. Trimming cost V 5 bases and J 3 bases, with 10 bases left between them. The DNA for the CDR3 is TGTGCCAGCTCATTGGAGAGGGACACTGAAGCTTTCTTT. It encodes CASSLERDTEAFF.

This chain joins TRBV5-1 and TRBJ2-7; a weak D match, TRBD2 (6 bases). This CDR3 has 17 amino acids. The germline V gene encodes CDR1 SGHRS and CDR2 YFSETQ. Trimming removed 0 bases from V and 0 bases from J, with 16 bases in between. The CDR3 here is CASSLDGWREHSYEQYF. The CDR3, as DNA: TGCGCCAGCAGCTTGGACGGGTGGAGGGAGCACTCCTACGAGCAGTACTTC.

This clone appeared a few times. This rearrangement joins TRBV7-9 to TRBJ1-5; D is perhaps TRBD1 (5 bases). The germline V gene has CDR1 SEHNR and CDR2 FQNEAQ (reference sequence). This CDR3 spans 13 amino acids. The V end lost 3 bases, the J end lost 5 bases, and 8 bases lay between the germline ends. CDR3 in amino acids: CASSFLGDQPQHF. In DNA, the CDR3 is TGTGCCAGCAGCTTTCTAGGGGATCAGCCCCAGCATTTT.

The chain carries TRBV10-3 and TRBJ2-1; no reliable D call. CDR1 is ENHRY and CDR2 is SYGVKD in the germline V gene. With 3 bases removed from V and 6 bases from J, the gap between germline ends came to 12 bases. This CDR3 region has 14 residues. The CDR3 loop reads CAISDPGSSNEQFF. The CDR3, as DNA: TGTGCCATCAGTGACCCCGGTTCTAGCAATGAGCAGTTCTTC.

In its sample, this clone was seen once. The rearrangement joins TRBV6-1 to TRBJ2-7, with 10 bases aligning to TRBD1. Germline assignment: CDR1 MNHNS and CDR2 SASEGT. Trimming removed 4 bases from V and 3 bases from J; junction bases left unmatched: 3. This CDR3 region has 14 residues. CDR3 amino acids: CASSGQGAVYEQYF. DNA for the CDR3: TGTGCCAGCAGTGGACAGGGGGCGGTCTACGAGCAGTACTTC.

The rearrangement links TRBV7-9 to TRBJ2-1; 10 positions agree with TRBD2. J gave up 6 bases and V 5 bases, and 4 bases lay outside the gene matches. Germline assignment: CDR1 SEHNR and CDR2 FQNEAQ (reference sequence). This CDR3 contains 14 residues. This chain's CDR3 is CASSPTSGPNEQFF. Here the CDR3 DNA reads TGTGCCAGCAGCCCGACTAGCGGGCCCAATGAGCAGTTCTTC.

This chain joins TRBV14 and TRBJ1-2, with 8 bases lining up with TRBD1. V lost 4 bases to trimming and J lost 8 bases; unmatched junction nucleotides: 12. This CDR3 is 15 amino acids long. The V gene's germline CDR1 is SGHDN and CDR2 FVKESK. The CDR3 is CASSLRTGRYVGYTF. CDR3 nucleotide sequence: TGTGCCAGCAGCCTCAGGACAGGGAGGTACGTCGGCTACACCTTC.

The chain carries TRBV13 and TRBJ2-1; 7 nucleotides agree with TRBD1. V was pared by 3 bases and J by 10 bases, with 9 bases of the junction left unmatched. The CDR3 is 14 residues long. The germline CDR1 and CDR2 sequences are PRHDT and FYEKMQ (reference sequence). Here the CDR3 reads CASSFIGGTGEQFF. CDR3 sequence (DNA): TGTGCCAGCAGCTTCATAGGGGGCACGGGGGAGCAGTTCTTC. The full variable domain, its missing parts supplied by reference TRBV13 and TRBJ2-1, is AAGVIQSPRHLIKEKRETATLKCYPIPRHDTVYWYQQGPGQDPQFLISFYEKMQSDKGSIPDRFSAQQFSDYHSELNMSSLELGDSALYFCASSFIGGTGEQFFGPGTRLTVL.

The J gene is TRBJ2-1, the V gene TRBV11-3; 7 nucleotides align to TRBD1. Trimming at V came to 5 bases and at J to 6 bases, leaving 10 bases not matched to a gene. The germline gives CDR1 SGHNT, CDR2 YENEEA. The CDR3 has 15 residues. CDR3 nucleotide sequence: TGTGCCAGCAGCGCAGACTCAAGGGGGCCCAATGAGCAGTTCTTC. It specifies CASSADSRGPNEQFF.

There are a few counts of this clone. CDR3 bases: TGTGCCAGCAGCTTTAACCGGGGCCAAGAGACCCAGTACTTC. This sequence encodes CASSFNRGQETQYF. The chain combines TRBV11-2 with TRBJ2-5, with a weak D call TRBD2 (5 bases). This CDR3 has 14 residues. In germline, CDR1 is SGHAT, CDR2 FQNNGV. V lost 3 bases, J lost 1 base, and 9 bases lay in between. Based on the CDR3 plus reference TRBV11-2 and TRBJ2-5, the full variable domain is EAGVAQSPRYKIIEKRQSVAFWCNPISGHATLYWYQQILGQGPKLLIQFQNNGVVDDSQLPKDRFSAERLKGVDSTLKIQPAKLEDSAVYLCASSFNRGQETQYFGPGTRLLVL.

The chain combines TRBV5-6 with TRBJ1-1, with 10 bases that match TRBD1. Per the germline V gene, CDR1 is SGHDT and CDR2 is YYEEEE. J lost 4 bases, V lost 3 bases, and 0 bases had no gene match. CDR3 size: 13 residues. The CDR3 loop is CASSWDRGTEAFF. CDR3 sequence (DNA): TGTGCCAGCAGCTGGGACAGGGGCACTGAAGCTTTCTTT.

The rearrangement links TRBV5-1 to TRBJ1-1, with D possibly matching TRBD1 (5 bases). This CDR3 comprises 15 residues. Germline CDR1 reads SGHRS; CDR2 reads YFSETQ. Deletions cut 3 bases from V and 4 bases from J, with 16 bases between. The DNA of the CDR3 is TGCGCCAGCAGCTCACCAGGGCGCGGGAGCACTGAAGCTTTCTTT. Its translation: CASSSPGRGSTEAFF.

V and J are TRBV5-1 and TRBJ1-2; D perhaps matches TRBD1 (6 bases). Germline CDR1 and CDR2: SGHRS and YFSETQ. The CDR3 loop spans 15 amino acids. The V end lost 4 bases, the J end lost 1 base, and 14 bases lay between the germline ends. In nucleotides, the CDR3 is TGCGCCAGCAGCGTGACAGGAGATATTAACTATGGCTACACCTTC. It is translated as CASSVTGDINYGYTF.

The chain recombines TRBV14 with TRBJ2-7; D gene ambiguous. The CDR3 contains 14 residues. Germline lookup yields CDR1 SGHDN and CDR2 FVKESK. V was cut by 1 base and J by 0 bases, with 7 bases left in between. The CDR3 loop is CASSQGSFSYEQYF. The CDR3 nucleotides read TGTGCCAGCAGCCAAGGGAGCTTCTCCTACGAGCAGTACTTC.

The V call is TRBV19, the J call TRBJ1-5; possible D gene TRBD1, 5 bases. CDR1 and CDR2 from the germline V gene are LNHDA and SQIVND (reference sequence). The CDR3 consists of 13 residues. The V end lost 6 bases, the J end lost 7 bases, and 13 bases lay between the germline ends. The chain's CDR3 is CASSLTAGQPQHF. In DNA form, the CDR3 reads TGTGCCAGTAGCCTGACAGCGGGCCAGCCCCAGCATTTT.

The chain is built from TRBV18 and TRBJ2-3, with 8 bases matching TRBD2. The length of the CDR3 is 15 residues. Germline CDR1 and CDR2: KGHSH and LQKENI. The ends lost 3 bases at V and 3 bases at J; junction bases unmatched: 5. This CDR3 is CASSPMSGSTDTQYF. CDR3 nucleotides: TGTGCCAGCTCACCGATGAGCGGGAGTACAGATACGCAGTATTTT.

This clone was counted between two and nine times. The chain carries TRBV19 and TRBJ2-1; 8 bases are a match to TRBD2. The V gene's germline CDR1 is LNHDA and CDR2 SQIVND (reference sequence). The V gene end was trimmed by 7 bases and the J gene end by 12 bases; junction bases not matched to a gene: 8. The CDR3 sequence is 12 residues long. The CDR3 reads CASNKAGALQFF. In DNA, the CDR3 is TGTGCCAGTAACAAAGCGGGGGCACTGCAGTTCTTC. Drawing the rest from reference TRBV19 and TRBJ2-1, the complete variable domain is DGGITQSPKYLFRKEGQNVTLSCEQNLNHDAMYWYRQDPGQGLRLIYYSQIVNDFQKGDIAEGYSVSREKKESFPLTVTSAQKNPTAFYLCASNKAGALQFFGPGTRLTVL.

The V and J genes are TRBV28 and TRBJ2-1, with 9 bases identical to TRBD2. The CDR3 spans 17 residues. Germline-derived CDR1 and CDR2 are MDHEN and SYDVKM. The junction had 8 bases not matched to a gene; V was cut back by 0 bases and J by 5 bases. CDR3 in DNA: TGTGCCAGCAGTTTATGGGGAGGACTAGCGACGAACAATGAGCAGTTCTTC. Protein sequence: CASSLWGGLATNNEQFF.